This T cell receptor beta chain came from a study of blood T cell repertoires in COVID-19. Background on the study: The study drew acute and convalescent COVID-19 samples from the United States, Italy and Spain.

A note on this clone: Other nucleotide sequences in the sample specify the same CDR3.

Sequencing used immunoSEQ multiplex PCR; TCRdb keeps in-frame clones, though not all of them. The sample holds some 70,000 clones, around 89% seen once. The TCR originated in a man over 45 with acute or convalescent COVID-19. Sequenced input: peripheral blood.

The chain's CDR3 is CASSFRANTGELFF. Here the CDR3 DNA reads TGTGCCAGCAGCTTTCGTGCGAACACCGGGGAGCTGTTTTTT. The chain has TRBV7-9 and TRBJ2-2; unclear D gene. CDR3 length: 14 residues. From germline, CDR1 is SEHNR and CDR2 FQNEAQ (reference sequence). Between the trimmed V and J ends, which lost 3 bases and 0 bases, there was a span of 5 bases. Based on the CDR3 plus reference TRBV7-9 and TRBJ2-2, the full variable domain is DTGVSQNPRHKITKRGQNVTFRCDPISEHNRLYWYRQTLGQGPEFLTYFQNEAQLEKSRLLSDRFSAERPKGSFSTLEIQRTEQGDSAMYLCASSFRANTGELFFGEGSRLTVL.